One TCR beta chain is described in this entry. Its antigen remains unidentified. This sample was included in a study of cytomegalovirus exposure and HLA in healthy donors. TCRdb's copy holds only in-frame clones and misses some; the assay was immunoSEQ multiplex PCR. The repertoire includes about 150,000 clones, roughly 90% of them detected once, and approximately 20% sits in the top ten. Study-level results: Rarity marked most TCR sequences, yet some public TCRs occurred in many donors. A few chains tied to CMV proved CMV antigen-specific in vitro.

The donors were in the approximately 120-subject validation cohort, distinct from the roughly 700-subject first cohort. Unmatched junction bases numbered 8, after V lost 4 bases and J lost 7 bases. CDR3 length: 16 amino acids. Germline V gene sequence: CDR1 SGHDT, CDR2 YYEEEE. The sequence came from a man younger than 35 in good health and CMV-seropositive. The sample taken for sequencing was PBMCs. The rearrangement links TRBV5-6 to TRBJ2-1, with TRBD2 identical over 13 bases. The CDR3 loop reads CASSAGLAGVSNEQFF. CDR3 sequence (DNA): TGTGCCAGCAGCGCAGGACTAGCGGGAGTCAGTAATGAGCAGTTCTTC.